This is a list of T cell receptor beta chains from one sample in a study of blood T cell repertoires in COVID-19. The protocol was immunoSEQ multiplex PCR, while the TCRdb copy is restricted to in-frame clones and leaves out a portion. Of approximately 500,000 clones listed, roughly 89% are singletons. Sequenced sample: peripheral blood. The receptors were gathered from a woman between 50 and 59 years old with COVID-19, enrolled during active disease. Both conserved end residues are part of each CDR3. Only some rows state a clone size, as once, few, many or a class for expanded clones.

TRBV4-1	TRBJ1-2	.	CASSQDRGLYGYTF
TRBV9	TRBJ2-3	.	CASTLGASGFGDTQYF
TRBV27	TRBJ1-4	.	CASGQGEKLFF
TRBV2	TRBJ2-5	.	CASSGVALQETQYF
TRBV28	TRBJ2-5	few	CASSPGGPGETQYF
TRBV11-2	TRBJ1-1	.	CASSPSGGYTEAFF
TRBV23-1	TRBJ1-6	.	CASSHPDRGPDSPLHF
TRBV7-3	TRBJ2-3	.	CASSLNLVDTQYF
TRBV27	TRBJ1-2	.	CASSLRPPGTGEYGYTF
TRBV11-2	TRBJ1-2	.	CASSSTYESDYGYTF
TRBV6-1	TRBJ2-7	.	CASSAWLERGPPDEQYF
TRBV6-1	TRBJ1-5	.	CASSDSGVNQPQHF
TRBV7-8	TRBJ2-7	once	CASSWLSEQYF
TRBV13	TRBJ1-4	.	CASSPSGETNEKLFF
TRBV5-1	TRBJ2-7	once	CASSLQTGPYEQYF
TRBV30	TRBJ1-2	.	CALTVVPGGYTF
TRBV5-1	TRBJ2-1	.	CASSREATSEGFF
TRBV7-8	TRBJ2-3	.	CASTPGALDTQYF
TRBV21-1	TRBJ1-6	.	CASKRRGYADSPLHF
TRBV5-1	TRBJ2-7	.	CASSLGVSDSYEQYF
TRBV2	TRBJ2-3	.	CASSVASGVDTQYF
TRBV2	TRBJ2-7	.	CASSGHLGLLEQYF
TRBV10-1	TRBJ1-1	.	CATSPGDSNTEAFF
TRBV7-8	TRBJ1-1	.	CASSPRVGGPEAFF
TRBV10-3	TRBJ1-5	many	CAISDRSNNQPQHF
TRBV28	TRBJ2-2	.	CATPTERGNTGELFF
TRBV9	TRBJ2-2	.	CASSDDPLTSGGSDGELFF
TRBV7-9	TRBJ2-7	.	CASSLPAGAHYEQYF
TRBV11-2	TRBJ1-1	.	CASSPSTAGAYTEAFF
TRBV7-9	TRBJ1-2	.	CASSMTGSVGTF
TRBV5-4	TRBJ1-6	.	CASSHTQGGNSPLHF
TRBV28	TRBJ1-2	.	CASRPLGGLGYGYTF
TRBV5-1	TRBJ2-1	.	CASSDYLAGGRNEQFF
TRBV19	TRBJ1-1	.	CASSRGTGMNTEAFF
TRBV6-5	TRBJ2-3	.	CASSGIRGDTQYF
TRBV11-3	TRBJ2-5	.	CASSLGGQPKETQYF
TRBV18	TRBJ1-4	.	CASSPNPPGNEKLFF
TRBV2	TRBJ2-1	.	CASSEDQGLQSYNEQFF
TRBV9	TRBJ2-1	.	CASSVSSGGSYEQFF
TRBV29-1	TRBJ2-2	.	CSVTGGGYTGELFF
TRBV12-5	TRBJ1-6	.	CASGLVREGSSYNSPLHF